Listed here is a single T cell receptor beta chain. The data belong to a study of cytomegalovirus exposure and HLA in healthy donors. Across the whole study: Out of 150 million to 200 million T cells, an earlier analysis found some 120 million unique TCR beta sequences in total.

PCR primers comprised 60 Vbeta and 13 Jbeta primers. Sequencing was performed with immunoSEQ multiplex PCR; in TCRdb, only in-frame clones are kept and a portion is missing. Among some 150,000 clones listed, over 75% were seen once. The sample comprised PBMCs. The receptor was isolated from a man aged 35-49 years in good health and CMV-seronegative.

DNA of the CDR3: TGTGCCAGCAGGCAAGGGGGCCCTGATACGCAGTATTTT. It codes for CASRQGGPDTQYF. The V call is TRBV28, the J call TRBJ2-3; TRBD1 aligns across 7 bases. V gave up 6 bases and J gave up 6 bases; unmatched junction bases: 6. The CDR3 covers 13 residues. Germline V CDR1 and CDR2: MDHEN, SYDVKM.